The 21 T cell receptor beta chains listed next were all sequenced from one sample in a study of cytomegalovirus exposure and HLA in healthy donors. The table came from immunoSEQ multiplex PCR; TCRdb's copy has only in-frame clones and leaves some out. This sample yields 140,000 to 150,000 clones, of which 80% to 95% are seen a single time; 0.55% to 0.8% belongs to the top ten. Sequenced material: PBMCs. All receptors come from a man aged 18 to 29 in good health and CMV-seronegative.

This chain links TRBV9 with TRBJ2-5; tentative D call: TRBD1 (5 bases). CDR3 size: 11 residues. CDR1 SGDLS and CDR2 YYNGEE come from the germline V gene. Trimming removed 7 bases at V and 3 bases at J, with 7 bases between. The CDR3 spells CASAREETQYF. Here the CDR3 DNA reads TGTGCCAGCGCCAGGGAAGAGACCCAGTACTTC.

The rearrangement uses TRBV19 and TRBJ1-2; D remains unclear. The V gene's germline CDR1 is LNHDA and CDR2 SQIVND (reference sequence). Trimming removed 5 bases at V and 4 bases at J, with 23 bases between. CDR3 size: 17 residues. CDR3 sequence reads: CASSADGFMTETYGYTF. CDR3 sequence (DNA): TGTGCCAGTAGTGCGGATGGATTCATGACGGAGACCTATGGCTACACCTTC.

This clone turned up a few times. The CDR3 sequence: CASSQDLGQPQHF. The CDR3 DNA reads TGCGCCAGCAGCCAAGATTTGGGCCAGCCCCAGCATTTT. The rearrangement links TRBV4-1 to TRBJ1-5; D remains ambiguous. This CDR3 has 13 residues. CDR1 and CDR2 from the germline V gene are MGHRA and YSYEKL. V was clipped by 0 bases and J by 7 bases, with 7 bases between them.

The rearrangement uses TRBV23-1 and TRBJ2-3, with no clear D. TRBV23-1 is an open reading frame, and its role is uncertain. Trimming shortened V by 0 bases and J by 4 bases, and 8 bases separated the two germline ends. This CDR3 spans 14 amino acids. The CDR3 region is CASSQSRNPDTQYF. CDR3 coding DNA: TGCGCCAGCAGTCAATCGAGAAACCCAGATACGCAGTATTTT.

The chain is built from TRBV19 and TRBJ2-5; tentatively, D is TRBD1 (6 bases). Trimming removed 4 bases at V and 1 base at J, with 7 bases between. From germline, CDR1 is LNHDA and CDR2 SQIVND (reference sequence). This CDR3 has 13 amino acids. CDR3 coding DNA: TGTGCCAGTAGTAGACAGGTCCAAGAGACCCAGTACTTC. It codes for CASSRQVQETQYF. The whole variable domain, filled in from reference TRBV19 and TRBJ2-5, reads DGGITQSPKYLFRKEGQNVTLSCEQNLNHDAMYWYRQDPGQGLRLIYYSQIVNDFQKGDIAEGYSVSREKKESFPLTVTSAQKNPTAFYLCASSRQVQETQYFGPGTRLLVL.

The J gene is TRBJ2-3, the V gene TRBV13, with TRBD1 identical over 7 bases. Germline CDR1 is PRHDT and CDR2 is FYEKMQ (reference sequence). The ends lost 5 bases at V and 2 bases at J; junction bases unmatched: 10. The CDR3 has 16 amino acids. The CDR3 loop is CASSGRQGDLTDTQYF. The CDR3 region has the DNA TGTGCCAGCAGCGGCCGACAGGGCGATCTCACAGATACGCAGTATTTT.

V and J are TRBV9 and TRBJ1-2, with D unresolved. V lost 0 bases and J lost 4, with 13 bases in between. The CDR3 has 15 residues. Looked up from germline, CDR1 is SGDLS and CDR2 is YYNGEE. Written as DNA, the CDR3 is TGTGCCAGCAGCGTAGGGTATCAGGATGCCTATGGCTACACCTTC. Amino acids: CASSVGYQDAYGYTF. Combining the CDR3 with reference TRBV9 and TRBJ1-2 gives the whole variable domain DSGVTQTPKHLITATGQRVTLRCSPRSGDLSVYWYQQSLDQGLQFLIQYYNGEERAKGNILERFSAQQFPDLHSELNLSSLELGDSALYFCASSVGYQDAYGYTFGSGTRLTVV.

The DNA of the CDR3 is TGTGCCAGCAGCCCCAACTCGAGGGGAGGGCCCGACAATGAGCAGTTCTTC. Translated, it gives CASSPNSRGGPDNEQFF. V usage is TRBV9 and J usage is TRBJ2-1; 7 bases are shared with TRBD2. In germline, CDR1 is SGDLS, CDR2 YYNGEE. This CDR3 contains 17 residues. J was trimmed by 5 bases and V by 4 bases; bases with no gene match: 15.

This clone came up a few times. The CDR3 sequence is CASSLVEQNYGYTF. The CDR3 DNA sequence: TGTGCCAGCAGCTTAGTTGAACAGAACTATGGCTACACCTTC. The V gene is TRBV7-8, the J gene TRBJ1-2; D uncertain. The CDR3 totals 14 residues. The germline gives CDR1 SGHVS, CDR2 FQNEAQ. Trimming shortened V by 1 base and J by 2 bases, and 8 bases separated the two germline ends.

This chain connects TRBV27 to TRBJ2-7; the match to TRBD2 covers 7 bases. The J segment lost 4 bases and the V segment lost 8 bases, leaving 11 bases of the junction unmatched. The CDR3 has 14 amino acids. CDR1 and CDR2 from the germline V gene are MNHEY and SMNVEV (reference sequence). The CDR3 loop reads CASEEGGGPYEQYF. The CDR3 nucleotides are TGTGCCAGCGAGGAGGGCGGGGGTCCGTACGAGCAGTACTTC.

This rearrangement joins TRBV7-9 to TRBJ2-1; the match to TRBD2 covers 7 bases. The CDR3 is 16 amino acids. The V and J ends lost 1 base and 2 bases, in that order; junction bases with no gene match: 5. CDR1 SEHNR and CDR2 FQNEAQ come from the germline V gene (reference sequence). The CDR3 nucleotides are TGTGCCAGCAGCTTAGAAAAGCGGGGAACCTACAATGAGCAGTTCTTC. Its protein product is CASSLEKRGTYNEQFF.

J is TRBJ1-1 and V is TRBV18; 7 nucleotides align to TRBD1. Germline CDR1 reads KGHSH; CDR2 reads LQKENI. V trimming: 4 bases; J trimming: 2 bases; junction bases outside the gene matches: 4. There are 14 residues in the CDR3. In DNA form, the CDR3 reads TGTGCCAGCTCACTGGGGACAGTTAACACTGAAGCTTTCTTT. It yields the protein CASSLGTVNTEAFF.

This chain connects TRBV10-1 to TRBJ2-1; D gene unclear. CDR1 and CDR2 from the germline V gene are WNHNN and SYGVQD (reference sequence). This CDR3 comprises 13 residues. The V end lost 6 bases, the J end lost 3 bases, and 9 bases lay between the germline ends. CDR3 amino acids: CASSLDHYNEQFF. CDR3 DNA: TGCGCCAGCAGCCTAGATCACTACAATGAGCAGTTCTTC.

The chain combines TRBV5-4 with TRBJ1-3; a possible D gene is TRBD1 (5 bases). CDR1 SGHNT and CDR2 YYREEE come from the germline V gene (reference sequence). Trimming took 4 bases from V and 4 from J, leaving 15 bases between them. This CDR3 contains 15 residues. The CDR3 is CASSNGAAAGNTIYF. The DNA of the CDR3 is TGTGCCAGCAGCAATGGGGCGGCCGCGGGAAACACCATATATTTT. Supplemented by reference TRBV5-4 and TRBJ1-3, the full variable domain reads ETGVTQSPTHLIKTRGQQVTLRCSSQSGHNTVSWYQQALGQGPQFIFQYYREEENGRGNFPPRFSGLQFPNYSSELNVNALELDDSALYLCASSNGAAAGNTIYFGEGSWLTVV.

This clone was counted once. The V call is TRBV28, the J call TRBJ1-6, with 8 bases fitting TRBD1. Germline-derived CDR1 and CDR2 are MDHEN and SYDVKM. Trimming removed 4 bases from V and 2 bases from J; junction bases left unmatched: 7. The CDR3 has 17 amino acids. CDR3 DNA: TGTGCCAGCAGTTCAGGGGGCGCTTTAACCTATAATTCACCCCTCCACTTT. As protein: CASSSGGALTYNSPLHF.

The chain links TRBV9 to TRBJ2-3, with a possible D match to TRBD2 (7 bases). The CDR3 is 18 residues long. Trimming took off 3 bases at V and 4 bases at J, with 24 bases between the two ends. The V gene's germline CDR1 is SGDLS and CDR2 YYNGEE. CDR3 DNA sequence: TGTGCCAGCAGCGACTCAAGCAGGGCGGGGGCGTCCGCAGATACGCAGTATTTT. Its protein is CASSDSSRAGASADTQYF.

The CDR3 region is CASSPSARVHEQFF. DNA for the CDR3: TGTGCCAGCAGCCCTAGTGCCAGGGTTCATGAGCAGTTCTTC. V and J are TRBV7-9 and TRBJ2-1, with a tentative D call TRBD1 (5 bases). V was cut by 5 bases and J by 8 bases, with 16 bases left in between. The CDR3 has 14 residues. Germline values: CDR1 SEHNR, CDR2 FQNEAQ (reference sequence).

This clone has only one observation. The rearrangement uses TRBV7-9 and TRBJ2-7; 12 bases fit TRBD1. Per germline, CDR1 SEHNR and CDR2 FQNEAQ (reference sequence). The CDR3 totals 13 residues. The ends lost 5 bases at V and 9 bases at J; junction bases unmatched: 5. This CDR3 is CASSRGQGAVQYF. CDR3 DNA sequence: TGTGCCAGCAGCCGGGGACAGGGGGCAGTGCAGTACTTC.

CDR3 in DNA: TGTGCCAGTAGTATAGATCCCAGACAGGGGGCATTTCTCAAAAACATTCAGTACTTC. Residues: CASSIDPRQGAFLKNIQYF. The chain links TRBV19 to TRBJ2-4; TRBD1 matches at 10 bases. The trim removed 0 bases at V and 3 bases at J, leaving 11 bases unmatched. The CDR3 extends over 19 amino acids. Germline assignment: CDR1 LNHDA and CDR2 SQIVND (reference sequence).

V usage is TRBV9 and J usage is TRBJ1-3; no reliable D call. The CDR3 extends over 14 amino acids. V lost 3 bases and J 1 base, leaving 8 bases between the germline ends. Germline lookup yields CDR1 SGDLS and CDR2 YYNGEE. CDR3 nucleotide sequence: TGTGCCAGCAGCGGCCACAGATCTGGAAACACCATATATTTT. This encodes CASSGHRSGNTIYF.

The chain has TRBV27 and TRBJ2-2; no clear D gene. V was cut by 2 bases and J by 4 bases, with 8 bases left in between. From germline, CDR1 is MNHEY and CDR2 SMNVEV (reference sequence). The length of the CDR3 is 14 residues. The CDR3 region has the DNA TGTGCCAGCAGTTTACATCATTCCACCGGGGAGCTGTTTTTT. Encoded protein: CASSLHHSTGELFF.